The 5 T cell receptor beta chains presented below share a single source sample, sequenced in a study of T cell responses to AZD1222 COVID-19 vaccine. Using immunoSEQ multiplex PCR, the repertoire was profiled, and TCRdb retains in-frame clones only, with some absent. The sample records around 110,000 clones, about 90% being singletons. Here the sequenced sample was peripheral blood, taken 28 days after the second AZD1222 dose. These TCRs come from an adult who received the AZD1222 COVID-19 vaccine.

The V call is TRBV5-5, the J call TRBJ2-7; D may be TRBD2 (6 bases). The CDR3 sequence is 15 residues long. The germline CDR1 and CDR2 sequences are SGHKS and YYEKEE (reference sequence). Trimming took 3 bases from V and 3 from J, leaving 16 bases between them. DNA of the CDR3: TGTGCCAGCAGCTCTGGACCGGGACTCCACTACGAGCAGTACTTC. Amino acids: CASSSGPGLHYEQYF.

The chain carries TRBV29-1 and TRBJ2-3, with D perhaps matching TRBD2 (5 bases). Germline values: CDR1 SQVTM, CDR2 ANQGSEA. The V and J ends lost 5 bases and 0 bases respectively, with 15 bases between them. The CDR3 totals 15 residues. The chain's CDR3 is CSVISSGPSTDTQYF. For the CDR3, the DNA is TGCAGCGTTATTTCAAGCGGTCCTAGCACAGATACGCAGTATTTT.

The CDR3 protein is CASSLYREYEKLFF. The CDR3, as DNA: TGTGCCAGTAGCCTCTACAGGGAGTATGAAAAACTGTTTTTT. The chain has TRBV19 and TRBJ1-4, with a weak D call TRBD1 (6 bases). V lost 6 bases and J 6 bases, leaving 14 bases between the germline ends. Looked up from germline, CDR1 is LNHDA and CDR2 is SQIVND (reference sequence). The CDR3 runs 14 residues. The complete variable domain, with remaining parts taken from reference TRBV19 and TRBJ1-4, reads DGGITQSPKYLFRKEGQNVTLSCEQNLNHDAMYWYRQDPGQGLRLIYYSQIVNDFQKGDIAEGYSVSREKKESFPLTVTSAQKNPTAFYLCASSLYREYEKLFFGSGTQLSVL.

The count of this clone is one. V is TRBV6-5 and J is TRBJ1-5, with D unresolved. V lost 0 bases to trimming and J lost 7 bases, with 7 bases between them. Germline assignment: CDR1 MNHEY and CDR2 SVGAGI. The CDR3 covers 13 residues. CDR3 amino acids: CASSYSPGQPQHF. Written as DNA, the CDR3 is TGTGCCAGCAGTTACTCCCCCGGGCAGCCCCAGCATTTT.

This chain joins TRBV4-2 and TRBJ2-3; perhaps D is TRBD1 or TRBD2 (5 bases each). The CDR3 consists of 16 residues. V lost 2 bases, J lost 8 bases, and 20 bases lay in between. CDR1 is LGHNA, CDR2 YNFKEQ, per germline. For the CDR3, the DNA is TGTGCCAGCAGCCAACTGGGGGAGAGCGGCCAGGGTACGCAGTATTTT. Translating gives CASSQLGESGQGTQYF.